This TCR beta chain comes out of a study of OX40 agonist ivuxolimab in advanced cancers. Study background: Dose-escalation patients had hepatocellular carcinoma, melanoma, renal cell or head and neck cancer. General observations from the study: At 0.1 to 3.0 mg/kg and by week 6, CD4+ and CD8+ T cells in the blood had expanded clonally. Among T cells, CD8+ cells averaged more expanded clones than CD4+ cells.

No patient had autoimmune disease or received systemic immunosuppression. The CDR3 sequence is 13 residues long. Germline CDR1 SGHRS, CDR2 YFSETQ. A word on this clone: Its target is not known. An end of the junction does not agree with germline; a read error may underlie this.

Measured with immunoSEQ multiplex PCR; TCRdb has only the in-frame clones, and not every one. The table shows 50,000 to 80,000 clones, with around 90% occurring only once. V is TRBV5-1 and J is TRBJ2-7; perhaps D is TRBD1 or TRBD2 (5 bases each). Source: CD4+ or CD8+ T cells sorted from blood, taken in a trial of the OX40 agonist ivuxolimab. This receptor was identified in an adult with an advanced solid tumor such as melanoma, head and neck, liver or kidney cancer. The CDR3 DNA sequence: TGCGCCAGCTCAAGGGACCGCGACTACGAGCGGTACTTC. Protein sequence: CASSRDRDYERYF.